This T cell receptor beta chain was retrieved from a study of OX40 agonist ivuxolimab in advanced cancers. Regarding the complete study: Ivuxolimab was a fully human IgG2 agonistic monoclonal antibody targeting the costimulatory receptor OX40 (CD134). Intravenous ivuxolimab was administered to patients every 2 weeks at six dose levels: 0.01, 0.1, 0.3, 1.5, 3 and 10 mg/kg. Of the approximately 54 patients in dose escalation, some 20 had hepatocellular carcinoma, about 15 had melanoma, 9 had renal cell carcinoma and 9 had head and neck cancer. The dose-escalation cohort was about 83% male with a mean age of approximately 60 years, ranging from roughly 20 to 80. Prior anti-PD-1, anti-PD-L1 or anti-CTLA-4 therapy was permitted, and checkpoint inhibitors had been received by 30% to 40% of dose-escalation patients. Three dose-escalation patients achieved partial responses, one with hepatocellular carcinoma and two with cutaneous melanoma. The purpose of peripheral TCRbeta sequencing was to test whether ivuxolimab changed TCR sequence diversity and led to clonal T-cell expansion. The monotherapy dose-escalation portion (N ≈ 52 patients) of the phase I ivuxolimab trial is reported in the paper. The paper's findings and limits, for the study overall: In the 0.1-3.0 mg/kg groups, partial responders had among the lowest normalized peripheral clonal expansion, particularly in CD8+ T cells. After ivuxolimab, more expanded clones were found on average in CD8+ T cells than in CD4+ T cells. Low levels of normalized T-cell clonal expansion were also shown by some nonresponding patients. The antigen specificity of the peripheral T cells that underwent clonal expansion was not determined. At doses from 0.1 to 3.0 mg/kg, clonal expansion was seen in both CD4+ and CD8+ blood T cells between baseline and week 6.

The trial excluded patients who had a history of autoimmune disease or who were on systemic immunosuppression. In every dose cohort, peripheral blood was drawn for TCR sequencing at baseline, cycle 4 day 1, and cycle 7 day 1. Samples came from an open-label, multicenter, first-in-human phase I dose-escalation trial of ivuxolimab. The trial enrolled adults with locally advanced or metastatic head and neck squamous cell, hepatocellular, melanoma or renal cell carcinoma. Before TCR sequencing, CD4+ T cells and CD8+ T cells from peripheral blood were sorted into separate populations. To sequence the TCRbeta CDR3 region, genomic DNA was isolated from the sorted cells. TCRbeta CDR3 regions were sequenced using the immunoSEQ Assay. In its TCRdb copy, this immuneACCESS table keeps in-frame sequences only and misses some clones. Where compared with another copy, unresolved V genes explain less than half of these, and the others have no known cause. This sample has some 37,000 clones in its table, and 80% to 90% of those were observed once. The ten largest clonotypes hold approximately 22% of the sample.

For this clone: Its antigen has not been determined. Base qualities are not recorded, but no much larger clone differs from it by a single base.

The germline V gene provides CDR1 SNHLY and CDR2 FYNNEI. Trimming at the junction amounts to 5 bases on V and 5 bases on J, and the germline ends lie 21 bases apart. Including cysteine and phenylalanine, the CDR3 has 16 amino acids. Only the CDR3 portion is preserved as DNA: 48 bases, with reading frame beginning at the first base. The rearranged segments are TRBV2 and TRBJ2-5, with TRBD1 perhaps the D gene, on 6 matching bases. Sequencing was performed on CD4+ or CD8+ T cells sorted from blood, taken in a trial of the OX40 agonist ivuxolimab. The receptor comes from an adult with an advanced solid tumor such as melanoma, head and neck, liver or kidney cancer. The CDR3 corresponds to CASSYTRPTGLETQYF. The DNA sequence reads TGTGCCAGCAGTTACACTCGCCCCACAGGGTTGGAGACCCAGTACTTC.